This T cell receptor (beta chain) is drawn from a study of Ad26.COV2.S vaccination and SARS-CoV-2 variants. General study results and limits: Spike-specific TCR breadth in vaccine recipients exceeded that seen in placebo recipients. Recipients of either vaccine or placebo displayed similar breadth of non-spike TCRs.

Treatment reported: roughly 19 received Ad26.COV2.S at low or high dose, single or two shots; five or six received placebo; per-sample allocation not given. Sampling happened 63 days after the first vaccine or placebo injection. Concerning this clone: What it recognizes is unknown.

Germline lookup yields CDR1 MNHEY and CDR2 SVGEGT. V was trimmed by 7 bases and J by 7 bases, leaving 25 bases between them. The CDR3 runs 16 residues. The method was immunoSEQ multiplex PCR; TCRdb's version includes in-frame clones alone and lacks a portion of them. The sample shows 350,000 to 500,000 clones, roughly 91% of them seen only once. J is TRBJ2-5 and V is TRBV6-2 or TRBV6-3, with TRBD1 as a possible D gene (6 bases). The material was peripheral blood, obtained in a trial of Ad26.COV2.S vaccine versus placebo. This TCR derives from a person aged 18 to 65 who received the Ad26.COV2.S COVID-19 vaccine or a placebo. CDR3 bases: TGTGCCAGCATCCCTATAACAGGGACCAGGCTGGGGACCCAGTACTTC. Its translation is CASIPITGTRLGTQYF.